This TCR beta chain originates from a study of T cells after yellow fever vaccination. Findings and caveats of the study: Secondary responses were weaker yet peaked faster, day 5 versus 15. Subsequent booster samples again held most clones from primary vaccination (more than 95% CD4, 88% CD8). Only a minor proportion of clonotypes was detected across both CD4 and CD8 compartments.

Template switching by 5'RACE produced TCR cDNA, adding a universal primer site and UMIs. TCRdb itself ran the 5' RACE reads through MiXCR, one entry per CDR3 protein. The sample consists of around 340,000 distinct CDR3 sequences, roughly an eighth of them appearing once. Germline V lookup: CDR1 KGHDR, CDR2 SFDVKD. Trimming removed 1 base from V and 8 bases from J; junction bases left unmatched: 9. The CDR3 loop spans 16 amino acids. As concerns this clonotype: Its antigen remains unknown.

The input for sequencing was CD4+ T cells sorted from PBMCs, taken 15 days after the yellow fever booster vaccination. V usage is TRBV24-1 and J usage is TRBJ2-2; 7 nucleotides agree with TRBD1. The TCR sequence derives from a man aged 18 to 30 who received the YFV17D yellow fever vaccine. CDR3 region: CATSDFATGSWGELFF. The CDR3 DNA follows: TGTGCCACCAGTGATTTTGCGACAGGGAGTTGGGGGGAGCTGTTTTTT.